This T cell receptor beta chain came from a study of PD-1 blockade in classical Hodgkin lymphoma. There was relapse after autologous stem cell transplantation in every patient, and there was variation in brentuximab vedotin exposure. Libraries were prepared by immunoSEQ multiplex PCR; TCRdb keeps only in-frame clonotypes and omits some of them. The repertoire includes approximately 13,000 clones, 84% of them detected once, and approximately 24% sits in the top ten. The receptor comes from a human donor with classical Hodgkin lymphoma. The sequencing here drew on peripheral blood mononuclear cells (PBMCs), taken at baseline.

This chain's CDR3 is CASSQDSAVRAYGYTF. In nucleotides, the CDR3 is TGCGCCAGCAGCCAAGATTCGGCAGTCCGGGCCTATGGCTACACCTTC. This sequence joins TRBV4-1 and TRBJ1-2; D uncertain. The V gene's germline CDR1 is MGHRA and CDR2 YSYEKL. The CDR3 has 16 residues. Trimming shortened V by 0 bases and J by 4 bases, and 15 bases separated the two germline ends.